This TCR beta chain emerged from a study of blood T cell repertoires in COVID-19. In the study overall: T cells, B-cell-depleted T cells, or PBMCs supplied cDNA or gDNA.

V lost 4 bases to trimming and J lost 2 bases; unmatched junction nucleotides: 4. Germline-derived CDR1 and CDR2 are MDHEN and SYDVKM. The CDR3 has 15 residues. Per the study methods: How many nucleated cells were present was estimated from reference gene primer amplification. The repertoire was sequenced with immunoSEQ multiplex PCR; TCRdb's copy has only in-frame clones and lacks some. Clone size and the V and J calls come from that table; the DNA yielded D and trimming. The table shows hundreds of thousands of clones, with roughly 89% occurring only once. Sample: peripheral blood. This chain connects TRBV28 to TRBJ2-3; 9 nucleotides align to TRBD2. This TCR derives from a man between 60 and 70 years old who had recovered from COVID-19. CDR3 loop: CASSSLAGITDTQYF. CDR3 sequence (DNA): TGTGCCAGCAGTTCTCTAGCGGGGATCACAGATACGCAGTATTTT.